These T cell receptor beta chains were read from a single sample in a study of T-cell memory formation after mild COVID-19. TCRdb reprocessed the 5' RACE reads via MiXCR and lists one record per CDR3 protein. This table has 350,000 to 450,000 distinct CDR3 sequences, approximately 24% appearing once. The source material was PBMCs or a T cell subset sorted from them (not recorded which). These receptors came from an adult woman who had mild COVID-19 (a few samples of this study predate the infection). Cell type and time point are not known. The CDR3 runs from the conserved cysteine through the conserved F or W. The D gene is left open where the match is weak. Not all rows give a size; the values are once, few, many and, for expanded clones, a class.

clone size,V gene,D gene,J gene,CDR3 DNA,CDR3 protein
.,TRBV29-1,TRBD1,TRBJ2-1,TGCAGCGCGTCCGGACAGGGGTACAATGAGCAGTTCTTC,CSASGQGYNEQFF
few,TRBV6-5,.,TRBJ2-7,TGTGCCAGCAGTTTTTCGGGACCGGGACTTCACTACGAGCAGTACTTC,CASSFSGPGLHYEQYF
few,TRBV7-2,.,TRBJ2-2,TGTGCCAGCAGCCCAGGTCGCGGCTCGTGGGGCACCGGGGAGCTGTTTTTT,CASSPGRGSWGTGELFF
.,TRBV20-1,TRBD1,TRBJ1-1,TGCAGTGCTAGTTCAACAGGGGGAGAGACTGAAGCTTTCTTT,CSASSTGGETEAFF
.,TRBV7-9,.,TRBJ1-2,TGTGCCAGCAGTCCAGGGAATGGCTACACCTTC,CASSPGNGYTF
.,TRBV29-1,.,TRBJ1-2,TGCAGCGTTGATTACGAGGGGGGCTACACCTTC,CSVDYEGGYTF
.,TRBV5-6,.,TRBJ2-1,TGTGCCAGCAGGACAGAGTCTAACAATGAGCAGTTCTTC,CASRTESNNEQFF
.,TRBV2,TRBD1,TRBJ2-5,TGTGCCAGCAGTGCCGGGACAGCCGGAGAGACCCAGTACTTC,CASSAGTAGETQYF
.,TRBV3-1,TRBD2,TRBJ2-3,TGTGCCAGCAGCCCTGGGGCGACTAGCTGGGGCACAGATACGCAGTATTTT,CASSPGATSWGTDTQYF
.,TRBV5-4,.,TRBJ1-4,TGTGCCAGCAGCCCAGAAGCGGGACCGATTAATGAAAAACTGTTTTTT,CASSPEAGPINEKLFF
many,TRBV21-1,.,TRBJ2-7,TGTGCCAGCAGCAACCCCGTCGACAGGGGGCGATACGAGCAGTACTTC,CASSNPVDRGRYEQYF
.,TRBV10-3,.,TRBJ2-2,TGTGCCGTATCGACAACCGGGGAGCTGTTTTTT,CAVSTTGELFF
.,TRBV12-3/TRBV12-4,.,TRBJ2-7,TGTGCCAGCAGGGTAGGGGGGTCGACCTACGAGCAGTACTTC,CASRVGGSTYEQYF
.,TRBV29-1,TRBD1,TRBJ1-2,TGCAGCGTTGAAGATGGAGCTGAGCAGGGGGCCTATGGCTACACCTTC,CSVEDGAEQGAYGYTF
few,TRBV29-1,TRBD2,TRBJ2-5,TGCAGCGTTGAAGAGACTAGCGGGGGCGGGGAGACCCAGTACTTC,CSVEETSGGGETQYF
.,TRBV11-3,.,TRBJ2-7,TGTGCCAGCAGGACAGCCAGCTCCTACGAGCAGTACTTC,CASRTASSYEQYF
.,TRBV7-9,TRBD1,TRBJ2-1,TGTGCCAGCAGCCACGGGACAGGGAGCGATGAGCAGTTCTTC,CASSHGTGSDEQFF
once,TRBV7-9,.,TRBJ1-2,TGTGCCAGCGTCAGTTTAACGTCCCCCGACAGGCCTACTAACTATGGCTACACCTTC,CASVSLTSPDRPTNYGYTF
.,TRBV2,.,TRBJ1-1,TGTGCCAGCAGTCTGCCGGCGGGGGGGTTTATAGCTTTCTTT,CASSLPAGGFIAFF
.,TRBV20-1,.,TRBJ1-3,TGCAGTGCTAGAGTGGGGAGAATCTACTCTGGAAACACCATATATTTT,CSARVGRIYSGNTIYF
few,TRBV6-2/TRBV6-3,.,TRBJ2-3,TGTGCCAGCAGCCCTAGGGGCCCACCAGATACGCAGTATTTT,CASSPRGPPDTQYF
many,TRBV12-3/TRBV12-4,TRBD1,TRBJ1-2,TGTGCCAGCAGACCGGACAGGGCTGGCGGCTACACCTTC,CASRPDRAGGYTF
once,TRBV18,TRBD2,TRBJ2-1,TGTGCCAGCTCGGGAGACGGTAGCGGGAGGGTCTCCTACAATGAGCAGTTCTTC,CASSGDGSGRVSYNEQFF
few,TRBV20-1,TRBD2,TRBJ2-7,TGCAGTCCTCAGAGCGGGGATTCCTACGAGCAGTACTTC,CSPQSGDSYEQYF
few,TRBV14,TRBD1,TRBJ1-6,TGTGCCAGCAGCCCGACAGGGTCTGGATCACCCCTCCACTTT,CASSPTGSGSPLHF
.,TRBV6-5,.,TRBJ1-5,TGTGCCAGCAGTTACTCGGCGGGGCCCGGTCAGCCCCAGCATTTT,CASSYSAGPGQPQHF
few,TRBV5-1,.,TRBJ1-1,TGCGCCAGCAGCTCCAGACAGGACAACACTGAAGCTTTCTTT,CASSSRQDNTEAFF
few,TRBV12-3/TRBV12-4,.,TRBJ2-1,TGTGCCAGCAGTATACAGACAGGGAGGGACAATGAGCAGTTCTTC,CASSIQTGRDNEQFF
many,TRBV6-2/TRBV6-3,TRBD1,TRBJ2-7,TGTGCCAGCAGTTTCACAGGGGGCGACGAGCAGTACTTC,CASSFTGGDEQYF